Here is one TCR beta chain with its context. Its antigen is not known. A multiplex PCR was run with 60 Vbeta primers and 13 Jbeta primers. Profiled with immunoSEQ multiplex PCR; TCRdb holds only in-frame clones, not every one. The sample carries over 100,000 clones, 60% to 85% recorded once. The data stem from a study of cytomegalovirus exposure and HLA in healthy donors. Study context: As an earlier analysis found, about 190 million T cells yielded about 120 million unique TCR beta sequences. Most genotyped donors, over 70% of about 400, had Caucasian-associated genetic ancestry.

Each donor was nominally healthy when sampled (though unrecorded immune exposures were likely). Regarding the study as a whole: Presence/absence analyses treated sequencing depth as roughly uniform across donors.

CDR1 is SEHNR, CDR2 FQNEAQ, per germline (reference sequence). The CDR3 is 16 amino acids. V gave up 5 bases and J gave up 6 bases; unmatched junction bases: 13. Sequences were obtained from PBMCs. The source is a woman aged 40 to 55 in good health and CMV-seropositive. The rearrangement links TRBV7-9 to TRBJ1-5; 7 nucleotides agree with TRBD1. CDR3 coding DNA: TGTGCCAGCAGCGATGAGGTGACAGGGCGTGCTCAGCCCCAGCATTTT. The encoded protein is CASSDEVTGRAQPQHF. The variable domain in full, with the rest retrieved from reference TRBV7-9 and TRBJ1-5, is DTGVSQNPRHKITKRGQNVTFRCDPISEHNRLYWYRQTLGQGPEFLTYFQNEAQLEKSRLLSDRFSAERPKGSFSTLEIQRTEQGDSAMYLCASSDEVTGRAQPQHFGDGTRLSIL.